This T cell receptor beta chain was captured in a study of OX40 agonist ivuxolimab in advanced cancers. Overall study context: Intravenous ivuxolimab at 0.01 to 10 mg/kg was given to patients every 2 weeks. The group had a mean age of around 60 years, ranged from about 20 to 80, and was 80% to 90% male. Broader study findings: On average, CD8+ T cells had more expanded clones than CD4+.

Measured with immunoSEQ multiplex PCR; TCRdb has only the in-frame clones, and not every one. The sample shows 73,000 or so clones, approximately 90% of them seen only once. Comments on this clone: Antigen unknown.

Between the trimmed V and J ends, which lost 0 bases and 5 bases, there was a span of 13 bases. Germline CDR1 and CDR2: LGHNA and YSLEER. CDR3 length: 15 amino acids. Autoimmune disease history or systemic immunosuppression meant exclusion. The sequencing here drew on CD4+ or CD8+ T cells sorted from blood, taken in a trial of the OX40 agonist ivuxolimab. The chain joins TRBV4-3 to TRBJ2-5; D might be TRBD2 (6 bases). The receptor was derived from an adult with an advanced solid tumor such as melanoma, head and neck, liver or kidney cancer. CDR3 nucleotides: TGCGCCAGCAGCCAAGAGATCGGGAGTGGGGAGACCCAGTACTTC. Translation gives CASSQEIGSGETQYF.